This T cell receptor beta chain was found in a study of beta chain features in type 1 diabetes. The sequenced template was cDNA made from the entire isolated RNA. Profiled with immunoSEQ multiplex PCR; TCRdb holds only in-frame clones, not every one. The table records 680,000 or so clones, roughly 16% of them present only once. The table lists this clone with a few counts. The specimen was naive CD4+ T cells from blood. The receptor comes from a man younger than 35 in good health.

The CDR3 reads CAIKSALAGLSSYNEQFF. The DNA of the CDR3 is TGTGCCATCAAATCGGCACTAGCGGGGCTGAGCTCCTACAATGAGCAGTTCTTC. The chain is built from TRBV10-3 and TRBJ2-1; 10 bases fit TRBD2. Trimming took 7 bases from V and 0 from J; bases not matched to a gene: 12. The germline V gene encodes CDR1 ENHRY and CDR2 SYGVKD. This CDR3 region has 18 residues.